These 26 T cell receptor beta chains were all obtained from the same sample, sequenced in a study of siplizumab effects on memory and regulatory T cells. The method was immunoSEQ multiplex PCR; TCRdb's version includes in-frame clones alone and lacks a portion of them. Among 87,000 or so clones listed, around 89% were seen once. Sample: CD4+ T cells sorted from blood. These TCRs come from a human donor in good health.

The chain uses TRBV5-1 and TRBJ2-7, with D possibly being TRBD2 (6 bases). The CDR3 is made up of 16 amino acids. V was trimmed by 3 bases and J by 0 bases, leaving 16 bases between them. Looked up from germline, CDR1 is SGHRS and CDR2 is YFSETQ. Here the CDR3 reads CASSSGTFIYSYEQYF. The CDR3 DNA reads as TGCGCCAGCAGCTCCGGGACTTTCATCTACTCCTACGAGCAGTACTTC.

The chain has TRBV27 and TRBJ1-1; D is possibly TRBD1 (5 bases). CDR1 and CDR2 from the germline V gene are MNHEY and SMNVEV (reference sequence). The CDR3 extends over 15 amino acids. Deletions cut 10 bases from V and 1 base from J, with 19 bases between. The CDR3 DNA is TGTGCCACCAAAATCGGGGGAGAAAGGAACACTGAAGCTTTCTTT. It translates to CATKIGGERNTEAFF.

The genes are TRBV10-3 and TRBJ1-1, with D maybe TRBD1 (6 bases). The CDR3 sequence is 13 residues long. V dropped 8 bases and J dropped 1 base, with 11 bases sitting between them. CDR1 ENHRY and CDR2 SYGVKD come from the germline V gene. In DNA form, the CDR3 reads TGTGCCATCGGCAAGGGACAGAACACTGAAGCTTTCTTT. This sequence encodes CAIGKGQNTEAFF.

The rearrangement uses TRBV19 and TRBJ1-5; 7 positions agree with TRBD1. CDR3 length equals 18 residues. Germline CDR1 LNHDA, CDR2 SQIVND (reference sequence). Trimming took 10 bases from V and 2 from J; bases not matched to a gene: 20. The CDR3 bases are TGTGCCACCTCTCCGCGGGACAGAACCAGTTGGGGCAATCAGCCCCAGCATTTT. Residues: CATSPRDRTSWGNQPQHF.

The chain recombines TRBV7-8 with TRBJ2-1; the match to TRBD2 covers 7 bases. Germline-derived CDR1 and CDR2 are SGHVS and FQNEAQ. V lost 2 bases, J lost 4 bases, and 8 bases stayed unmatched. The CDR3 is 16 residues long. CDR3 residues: CASSLKTQAGYNEQFF. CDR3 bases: TGTGCCAGCAGCTTAAAGACCCAAGCGGGGTACAATGAGCAGTTCTTC.

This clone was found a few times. CDR3: CASSPRGWSLGATDTQYF. The CDR3 DNA follows: TGCGCCAGCAGCCCTCGGGGGTGGAGCCTGGGGGCCACAGATACGCAGTATTTT. The gene calls are TRBV5-1 and TRBJ2-3; tentatively, D is TRBD1 or TRBD2 (6 bases each). Germline loops: CDR1 SGHRS, CDR2 YFSETQ. The CDR3 has 18 residues. With 4 bases removed from V and 2 bases from J, the gap between germline ends came to 23 bases.

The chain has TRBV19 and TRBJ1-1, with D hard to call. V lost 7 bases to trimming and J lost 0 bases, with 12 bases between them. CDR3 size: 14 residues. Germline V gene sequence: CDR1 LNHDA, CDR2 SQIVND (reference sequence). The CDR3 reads CASTVEAMNTEAFF. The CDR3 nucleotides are TGTGCCAGTACGGTGGAAGCGATGAACACTGAAGCTTTCTTT.

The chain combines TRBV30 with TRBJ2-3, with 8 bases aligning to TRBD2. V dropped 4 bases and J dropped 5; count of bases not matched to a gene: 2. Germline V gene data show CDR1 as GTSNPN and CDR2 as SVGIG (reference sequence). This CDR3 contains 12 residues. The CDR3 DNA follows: TGTGCCTGGATCGCGGGAGGAGATACGCAGTATTTT. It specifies CAWIAGGDTQYF.

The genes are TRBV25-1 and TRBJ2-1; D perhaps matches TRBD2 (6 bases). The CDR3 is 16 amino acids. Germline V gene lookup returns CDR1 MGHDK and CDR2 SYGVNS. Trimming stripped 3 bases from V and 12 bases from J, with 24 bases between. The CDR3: CASSEPPGTPTMGQFF. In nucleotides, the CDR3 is TGTGCCAGCAGTGAGCCCCCCGGGACTCCTACTATGGGGCAGTTCTTC.

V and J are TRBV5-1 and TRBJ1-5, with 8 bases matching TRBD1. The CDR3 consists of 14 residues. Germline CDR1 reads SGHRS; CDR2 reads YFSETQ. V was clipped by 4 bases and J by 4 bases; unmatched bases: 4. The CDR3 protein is CASSQGTGNQPQHF. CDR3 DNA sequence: TGCGCCAGCAGCCAAGGGACAGGTAATCAGCCCCAGCATTTT.

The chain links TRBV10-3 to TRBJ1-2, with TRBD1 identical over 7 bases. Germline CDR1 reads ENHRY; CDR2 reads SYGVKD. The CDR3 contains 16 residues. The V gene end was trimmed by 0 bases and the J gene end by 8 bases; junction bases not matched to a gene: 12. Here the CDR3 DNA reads TGTGCCATCAGTGAGTCGAGGGCAGGGGGGATCTTAGGCTACACCTTC. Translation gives CAISESRAGGILGYTF.

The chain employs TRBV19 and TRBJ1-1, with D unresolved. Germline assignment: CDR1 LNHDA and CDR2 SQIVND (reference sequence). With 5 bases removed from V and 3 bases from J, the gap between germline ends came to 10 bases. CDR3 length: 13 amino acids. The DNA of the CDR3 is TGTGCCAGTAGTCCCCGGGTGGACACTGAAGCTTTCTTT. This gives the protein CASSPRVDTEAFF.

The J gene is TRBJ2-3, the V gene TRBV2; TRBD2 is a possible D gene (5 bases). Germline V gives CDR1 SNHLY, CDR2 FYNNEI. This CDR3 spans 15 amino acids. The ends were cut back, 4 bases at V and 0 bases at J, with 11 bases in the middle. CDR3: CASSGSWESTDTQYF. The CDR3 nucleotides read TGTGCCAGCAGTGGGTCCTGGGAGAGCACAGATACGCAGTATTTT.

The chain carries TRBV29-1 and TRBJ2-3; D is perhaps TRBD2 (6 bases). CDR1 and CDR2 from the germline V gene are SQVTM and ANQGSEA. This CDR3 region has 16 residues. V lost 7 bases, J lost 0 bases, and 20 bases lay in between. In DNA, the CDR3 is TGCAGCGCATTGGGGGGTACGGAGCCCAGCACAGATACGCAGTATTTT. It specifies CSALGGTEPSTDTQYF.

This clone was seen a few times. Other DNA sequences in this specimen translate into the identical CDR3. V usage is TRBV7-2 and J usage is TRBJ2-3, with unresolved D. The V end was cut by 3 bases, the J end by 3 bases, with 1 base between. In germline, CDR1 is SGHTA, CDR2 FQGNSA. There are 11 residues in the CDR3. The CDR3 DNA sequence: TGTGCCAGCAGCTTTACAGATACGCAGTATTTT. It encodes CASSFTDTQYF.

The chain's CDR3 is CAWSVPDFGNQPQHF. The CDR3 nucleotides read TGTGCCTGGAGTGTACCGGATTTTGGCAATCAGCCCCAGCATTTT. The rearrangement joins TRBV30 to TRBJ1-5; no clear D. The CDR3 is 15 residues long. With 0 bases removed from V and 2 bases from J, the gap between germline ends came to 11 bases. Looked up from germline, CDR1 is GTSNPN and CDR2 is SVGIG (reference sequence).

This CDR3 is CASSLQVSMGPLHF. For the CDR3, the DNA is TGTGCCAGCAGCTTACAGGTTTCTATGGGCCCCCTCCACTTT. The rearrangement links TRBV11-2 to TRBJ1-6; D unresolved. The CDR3 spans 14 residues. Between the trimmed V and J ends, which lost 2 bases and 13 bases, there was a span of 15 bases. CDR1 and CDR2 from the germline V gene are SGHAT and FQNNGV.

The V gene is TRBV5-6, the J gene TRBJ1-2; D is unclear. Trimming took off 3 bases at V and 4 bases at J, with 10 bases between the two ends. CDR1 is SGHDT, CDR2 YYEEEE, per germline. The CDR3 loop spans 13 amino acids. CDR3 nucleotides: TGTGCCAGCAGCTGGACGGATTCCTATGGCTACACCTTC. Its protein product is CASSWTDSYGYTF.

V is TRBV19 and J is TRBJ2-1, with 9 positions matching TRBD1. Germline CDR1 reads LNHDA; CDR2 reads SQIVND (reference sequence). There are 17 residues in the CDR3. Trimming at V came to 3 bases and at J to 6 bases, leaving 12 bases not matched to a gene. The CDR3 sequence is CASSIRWGTGKANEQFF. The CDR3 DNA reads TGTGCCAGTAGTATTCGGTGGGGGACAGGGAAGGCCAATGAGCAGTTCTTC.

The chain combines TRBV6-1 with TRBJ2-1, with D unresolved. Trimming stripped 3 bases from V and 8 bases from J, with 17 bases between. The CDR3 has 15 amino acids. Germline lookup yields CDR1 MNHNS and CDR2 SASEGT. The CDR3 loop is CASSEMLVVADEQFF. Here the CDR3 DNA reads TGTGCCAGCAGTGAGATGCTAGTGGTCGCCGATGAGCAGTTCTTC.

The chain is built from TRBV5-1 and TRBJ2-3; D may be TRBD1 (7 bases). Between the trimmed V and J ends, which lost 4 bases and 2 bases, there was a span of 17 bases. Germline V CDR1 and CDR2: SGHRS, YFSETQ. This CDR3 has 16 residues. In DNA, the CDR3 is TGCGCCAGCAGCAGAGTGGGGGGACAGATCACAGATACGCAGTATTTT. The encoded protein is CASSRVGGQITDTQYF.

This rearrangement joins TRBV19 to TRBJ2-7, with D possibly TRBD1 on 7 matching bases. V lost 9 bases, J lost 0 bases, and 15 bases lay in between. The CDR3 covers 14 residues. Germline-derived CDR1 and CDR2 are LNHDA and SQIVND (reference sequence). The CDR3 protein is CASSGQTSSYEQYF. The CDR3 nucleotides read TGTGCCAGCTCGGGACAGACTAGCTCCTACGAGCAGTACTTC.

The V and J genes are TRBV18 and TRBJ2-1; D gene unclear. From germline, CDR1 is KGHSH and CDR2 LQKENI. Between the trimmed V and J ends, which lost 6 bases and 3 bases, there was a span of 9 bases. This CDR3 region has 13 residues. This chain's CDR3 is CASSPMGYNEQFF. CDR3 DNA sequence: TGTGCCAGCTCCCCTATGGGCTACAATGAGCAGTTCTTC.

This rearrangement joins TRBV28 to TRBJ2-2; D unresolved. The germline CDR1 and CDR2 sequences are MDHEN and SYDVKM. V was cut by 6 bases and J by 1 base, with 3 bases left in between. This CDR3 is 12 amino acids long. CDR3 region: CASRGNTGELFF. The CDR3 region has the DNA TGTGCCAGCAGGGGGAACACCGGGGAGCTGTTTTTT.

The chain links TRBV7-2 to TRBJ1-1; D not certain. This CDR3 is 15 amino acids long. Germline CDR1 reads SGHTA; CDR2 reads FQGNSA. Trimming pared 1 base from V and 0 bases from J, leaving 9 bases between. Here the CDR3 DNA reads TGTGCCAGCAGCTTAGGCCCCACCGTGAACACTGAAGCTTTCTTT. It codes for CASSLGPTVNTEAFF.

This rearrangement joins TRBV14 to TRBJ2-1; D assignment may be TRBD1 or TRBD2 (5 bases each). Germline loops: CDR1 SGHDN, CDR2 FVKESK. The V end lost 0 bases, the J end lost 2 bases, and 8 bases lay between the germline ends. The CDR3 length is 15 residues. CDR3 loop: CASSQDLGPYNEQFF. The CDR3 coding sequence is TGTGCCAGCAGCCAAGATCTGGGACCCTACAATGAGCAGTTCTTC.